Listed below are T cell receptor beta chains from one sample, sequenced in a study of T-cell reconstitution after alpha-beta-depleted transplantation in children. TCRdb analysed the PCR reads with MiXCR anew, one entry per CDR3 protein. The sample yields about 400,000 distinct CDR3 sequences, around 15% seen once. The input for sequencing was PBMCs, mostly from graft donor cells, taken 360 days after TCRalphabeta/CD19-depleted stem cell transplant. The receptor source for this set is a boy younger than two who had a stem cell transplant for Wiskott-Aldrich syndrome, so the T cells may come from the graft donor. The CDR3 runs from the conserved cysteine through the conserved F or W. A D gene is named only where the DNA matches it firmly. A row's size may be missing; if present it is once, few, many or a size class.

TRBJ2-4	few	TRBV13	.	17	CASSLTGGLLAKNIQYF	TGTGCCAGCAGCTTAACGGGGGGCCTTCTAGCCAAAAACATTCAGTACTTC
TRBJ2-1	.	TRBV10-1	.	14	CASSAAVSYNEQFF	TGCGCCAGCAGTGCGGCGGTTTCTTACAATGAGCAGTTCTTC
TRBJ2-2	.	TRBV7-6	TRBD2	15	CASSLAGGSPGELFF	TGTGCCAGCAGCTTAGCGGGAGGGTCTCCCGGGGAGCTGTTTTTT
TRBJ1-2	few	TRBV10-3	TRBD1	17	CAISELRDRGAYYGYTF	TGTGCCATCAGTGAGCTTCGGGACAGGGGAGCGTACTATGGCTACACCTTC
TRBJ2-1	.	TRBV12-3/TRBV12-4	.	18	CACSLMGPPHPFFNEQFF	TGTGCCTGCAGTTTAATGGGCCCTCCCCATCCTTTCTTCAATGAGCAGTTCTTC
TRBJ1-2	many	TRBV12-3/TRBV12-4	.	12	CASSLGLYGYTF	TGTGCCAGCAGTTTAGGCCTTTATGGCTACACCTTC
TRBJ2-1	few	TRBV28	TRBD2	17	CASSNRKRGGSYNEQFF	TGTGCCAGCAGTAATCGTAAGCGGGGGGGCAGCTACAATGAGCAGTTCTTC
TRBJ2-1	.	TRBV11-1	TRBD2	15	CASSYPGLAGVGQFF	TGTGCCAGCAGTTATCCGGGACTAGCGGGGGTCGGGCAGTTCTTC
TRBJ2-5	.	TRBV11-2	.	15	CASSLGQTIQETQYF	TGTGCCAGCAGCCTCGGACAGACTATTCAAGAGACCCAGTACTTC
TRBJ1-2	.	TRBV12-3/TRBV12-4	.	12	CASSLTGNGYTF	TGTGCCAGCAGTTTGACGGGGAATGGCTACACCTTC
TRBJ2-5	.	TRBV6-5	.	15	CASSYSWGLQETQYF	TGTGCCAGCAGTTACTCGTGGGGTCTTCAAGAGACCCAGTACTTC
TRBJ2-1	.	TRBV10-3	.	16	CAISESGWSSYNEQFF	TGTGCCATCAGTGAGTCGGGCTGGAGCTCCTACAATGAGCAGTTCTTC